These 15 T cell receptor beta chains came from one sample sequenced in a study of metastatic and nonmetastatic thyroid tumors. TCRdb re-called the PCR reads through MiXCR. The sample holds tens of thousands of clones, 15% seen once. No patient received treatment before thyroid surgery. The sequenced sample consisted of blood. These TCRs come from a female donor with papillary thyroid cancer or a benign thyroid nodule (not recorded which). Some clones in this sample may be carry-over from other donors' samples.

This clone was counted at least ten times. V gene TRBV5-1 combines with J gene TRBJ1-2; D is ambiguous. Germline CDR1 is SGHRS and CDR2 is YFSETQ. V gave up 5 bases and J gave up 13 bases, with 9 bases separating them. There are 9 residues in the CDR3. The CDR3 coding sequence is TGCGCCAGCAGATACCTAGCCACCTTC. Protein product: CASRYLATF.

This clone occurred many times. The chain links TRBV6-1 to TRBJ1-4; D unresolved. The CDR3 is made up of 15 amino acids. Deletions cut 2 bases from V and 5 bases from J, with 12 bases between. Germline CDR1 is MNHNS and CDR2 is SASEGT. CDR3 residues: CASSERSYPNEKLFF. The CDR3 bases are TGTGCCAGCAGTGAACGAAGCTACCCGAATGAAAAACTGTTTTTT.

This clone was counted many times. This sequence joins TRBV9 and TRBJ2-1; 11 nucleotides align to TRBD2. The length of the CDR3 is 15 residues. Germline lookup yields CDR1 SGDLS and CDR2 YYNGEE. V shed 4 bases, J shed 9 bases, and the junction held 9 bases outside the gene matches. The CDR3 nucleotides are TGTGCCAGCAGCAATAGCGGGGGGGCCGGTAGTGAGCAGTTCTTC. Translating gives CASSNSGGAGSEQFF.

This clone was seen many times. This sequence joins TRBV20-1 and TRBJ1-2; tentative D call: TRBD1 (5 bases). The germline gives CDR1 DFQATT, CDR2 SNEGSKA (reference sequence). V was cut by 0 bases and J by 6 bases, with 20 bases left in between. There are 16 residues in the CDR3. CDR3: CSARDNGMGGANGYTF. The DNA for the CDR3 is TGCAGTGCTAGAGATAACGGGATGGGGGGAGCTAATGGCTACACCTTC.

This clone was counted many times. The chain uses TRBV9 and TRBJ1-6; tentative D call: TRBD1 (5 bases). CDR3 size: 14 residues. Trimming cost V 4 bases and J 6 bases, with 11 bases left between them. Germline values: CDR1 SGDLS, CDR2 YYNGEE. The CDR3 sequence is CASSSRGANSPLHF. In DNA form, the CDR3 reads TGTGCCAGCAGCTCGAGAGGGGCTAATTCACCCCTCCACTTT.

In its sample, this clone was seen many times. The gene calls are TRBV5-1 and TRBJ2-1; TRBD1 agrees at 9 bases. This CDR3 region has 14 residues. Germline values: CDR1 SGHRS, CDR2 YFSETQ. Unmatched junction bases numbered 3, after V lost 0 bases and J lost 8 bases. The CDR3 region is CASSLGDREDEQFF. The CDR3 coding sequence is TGCGCCAGCAGCTTGGGGGACAGGGAGGATGAGCAGTTCTTC. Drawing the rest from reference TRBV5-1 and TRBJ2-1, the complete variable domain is KAGVTQTPRYLIKTRGQQVTLSCSPISGHRSVSWYQQTPGQGLQFLFEYFSETQRNKGNFPGRFSGRQFSNSRSEMNVSTLELGDSALYLCASSLGDREDEQFFGPGTRLTVL.

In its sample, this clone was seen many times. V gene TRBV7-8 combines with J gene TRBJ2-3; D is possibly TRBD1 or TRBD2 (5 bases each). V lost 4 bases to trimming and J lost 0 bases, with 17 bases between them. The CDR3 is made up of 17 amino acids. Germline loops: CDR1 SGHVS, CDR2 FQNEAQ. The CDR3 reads CASSSQRPGPSTDTQYF. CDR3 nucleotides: TGTGCCAGCAGCTCGCAAAGACCGGGACCGAGCACAGATACGCAGTATTTT.

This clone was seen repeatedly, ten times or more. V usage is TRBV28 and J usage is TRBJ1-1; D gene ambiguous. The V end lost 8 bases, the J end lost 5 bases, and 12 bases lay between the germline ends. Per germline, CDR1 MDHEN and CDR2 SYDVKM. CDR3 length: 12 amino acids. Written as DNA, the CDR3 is TGTGCCAGCGCTCCACGGTGGACTGAAGCTTTCTTT. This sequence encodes CASAPRWTEAFF.

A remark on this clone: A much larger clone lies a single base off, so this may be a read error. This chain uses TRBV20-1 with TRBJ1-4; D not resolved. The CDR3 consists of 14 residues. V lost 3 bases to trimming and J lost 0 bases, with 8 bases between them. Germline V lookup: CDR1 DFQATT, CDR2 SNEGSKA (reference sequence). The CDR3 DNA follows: TGCAGTGCTAGGTCATGGGCAACTAATGAAAAACTGTTTTTT. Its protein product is CSARSWATNEKLFF.

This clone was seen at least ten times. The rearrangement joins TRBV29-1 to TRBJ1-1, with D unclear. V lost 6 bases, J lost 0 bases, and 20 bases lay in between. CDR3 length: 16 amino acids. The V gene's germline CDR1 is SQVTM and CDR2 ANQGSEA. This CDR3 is CSVIPWVRIMNTEAFF. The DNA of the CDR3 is TGCAGCGTCATCCCCTGGGTTAGGATTATGAACACTGAAGCTTTCTTT.

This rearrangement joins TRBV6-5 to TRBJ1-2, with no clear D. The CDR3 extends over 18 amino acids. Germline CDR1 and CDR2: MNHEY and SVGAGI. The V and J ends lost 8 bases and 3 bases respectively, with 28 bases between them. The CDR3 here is CASRPGRAWWRVDYGYTF. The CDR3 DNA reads TGTGCCAGCCGACCGGGAAGGGCATGGTGGAGAGTAGACTATGGCTACACCTTC.

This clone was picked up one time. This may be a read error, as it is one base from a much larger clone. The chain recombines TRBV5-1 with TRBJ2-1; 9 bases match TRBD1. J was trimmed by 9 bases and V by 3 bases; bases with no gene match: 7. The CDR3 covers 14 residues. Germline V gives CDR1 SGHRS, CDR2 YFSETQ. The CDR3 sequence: CASSSNTGGGEQFF. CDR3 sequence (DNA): TGCGCCAGCAGCTCGAATACAGGGGGCGGTGAGCAGTTCTTC.

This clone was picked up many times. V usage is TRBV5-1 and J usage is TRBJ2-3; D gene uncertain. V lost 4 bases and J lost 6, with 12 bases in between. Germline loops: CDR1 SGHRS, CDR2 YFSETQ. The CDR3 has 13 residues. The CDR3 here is CASSALRTDTQYF. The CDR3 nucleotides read TGCGCCAGCAGCGCACTCAGGACGGATACGCAGTATTTT.

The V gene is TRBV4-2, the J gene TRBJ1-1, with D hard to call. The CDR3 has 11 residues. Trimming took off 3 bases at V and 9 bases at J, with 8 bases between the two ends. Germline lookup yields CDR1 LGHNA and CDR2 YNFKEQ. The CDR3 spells CASSQSGQAFF. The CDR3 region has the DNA TGTGCCAGCAGCCAGTCTGGTCAAGCTTTCTTT.

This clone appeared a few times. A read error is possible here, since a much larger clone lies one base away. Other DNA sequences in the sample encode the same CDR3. The CDR3 region is CSASAGVGQPQHF. The DNA of the CDR3 is TGCAGTGCTAGCGCAGGGGTTGGGCAGCCCCAGCATTTT. The V call is TRBV20-1, the J call TRBJ1-5; TRBD1 might be the D (6 bases). Trimming cost V 3 bases and J 7 bases, with 13 bases left between them. CDR3 length: 13 amino acids. CDR1 and CDR2 from the germline V gene are DFQATT and SNEGSKA (reference sequence).